This T cell receptor beta chain was recovered during a study of T cells expressing NK-cell markers. TCRdb processed the 5' RACE reads again and assigns one entry to each CDR3 protein, with no DNA. The sample holds about 410,000 distinct CDR3 sequences. The CDR3 sequence is 15 residues long. In germline, CDR1 is LGHNT, CDR2 FRNRAP. The source of this sequence is a woman in her forties or fifties in good health. The V and J genes are TRBV12-5 and TRBJ1-1. Sequenced material: blood T cells: a sorted CD56 or NKG2C T cell subset, CD4+ or CD8+ T cells, or bulk PBMC T cells (not recorded which). The CDR3 protein is CASLRTFDRNTEAFF.